This TCR beta chain was recovered during a study of T cells after yellow fever vaccination. Ten or more counts support this clonotype. One entry per CDR3 protein results from TCRdb running MiXCR on the 5' RACE reads. The sample lists around 400,000 distinct CDR3 sequences; 11% were seen once. The receptor comes from a man between 18 and 35 years old who received the YFV17D yellow fever vaccine. Specimen: PBMCs, collected on the day of the first yellow fever vaccination.

CDR3 nucleotide sequence: TGCGCCAGCAGCTTGGAGGGGACTAGCGGGGGCGCAGATACGCAGTATTTT. As protein: CASSLEGTSGGADTQYF. The chain joins TRBV5-1 to TRBJ2-3; 14 bases map to TRBD2. The germline V gene encodes CDR1 SGHRS and CDR2 YFSETQ. This CDR3 has 17 residues. V lost 0 bases, J lost 4 bases, and 4 bases stayed unmatched. The complete variable domain, with remaining parts taken from reference TRBV5-1 and TRBJ2-3, reads KAGVTQTPRYLIKTRGQQVTLSCSPISGHRSVSWYQQTPGQGLQFLFEYFSETQRNKGNFPGRFSGRQFSNSRSEMNVSTLELGDSALYLCASSLEGTSGGADTQYFGPGTRLTVL.